This entry lists 9 T cell receptor beta chains sequenced from one sample in a study of shared clonotypes between healthy human individuals. Naive CD8 populations comprised CD45RO-negative cells positively selected for CCR7, excluding terminally differentiated effector memory CD45RA+ cells. Clones were sequenced by immunoSEQ multiplex PCR, and TCRdb holds only the in-frame ones, with some missing. The data contain over 2,000,000 clones, over 85% of them singletons. The sample taken for sequencing was naive CD8+ T cells from PBMCs. Receptors originate from a man aged 18 to 30 in good health. Some clones in this sample may be carry-over from other donors' samples.

The rearrangement joins TRBV7-2 to TRBJ2-1; a weak D match, TRBD1 (5 bases). There are 13 residues in the CDR3. With 2 bases removed from V and 7 bases from J, the gap between germline ends came to 9 bases. The germline CDR1 and CDR2 sequences are SGHTA and FQGNSA. In DNA form, the CDR3 reads TGTGCCAGCAGCTTATTCCAGGGAAATGAGCAGTTCTTC. Protein: CASSLFQGNEQFF. Together with reference TRBV7-2 and TRBJ2-1, the CDR3 gives the full variable domain: GAGVSQSPSNKVTEKGKDVELRCDPISGHTALYWYRQSLGQGLEFLIYFQGNSAPDKSGLPSDRFSAERTGGSVSTLTIQRTQQEDSAVYLCASSLFQGNEQFFGPGTRLTVL.

A remark on this clone: Other nucleotide sequences from this sample produce the same CDR3. The chain employs TRBV9 and TRBJ2-5, with a tentative D call TRBD1 (6 bases). Germline V lookup: CDR1 SGDLS, CDR2 YYNGEE. Trimming shortened V by 4 bases and J by 3 bases, and 10 bases separated the two germline ends. The CDR3 length is 13 residues. CDR3 residues: CASSPQGKETQYF. The CDR3 bases are TGTGCCAGCAGCCCACAGGGAAAAGAGACCCAGTACTTC. The full variable domain, its missing parts supplied by reference TRBV9 and TRBJ2-5, is DSGVTQTPKHLITATGQRVTLRCSPRSGDLSVYWYQQSLDQGLQFLIQYYNGEERAKGNILERFSAQQFPDLHSELNLSSLELGDSALYFCASSPQGKETQYFGPGTRLLVL.

This chain links TRBV25-1 with TRBJ1-4; D not certain. The CDR3 loop spans 14 amino acids. V was shortened by 1 base and J by 7 bases, with 10 bases between the two germline ends. In germline, CDR1 is MGHDK, CDR2 SYGVNS. CDR3: CASSESEAGEKLFF. The CDR3 DNA is TGTGCCAGCAGTGAATCCGAAGCCGGTGAAAAACTGTTTTTT.

This clone was seen a single time. The same CDR3 can be traced to other DNA sequences in this sample. CDR3 DNA sequence: TGTGCCAGCAGTAGAGGGAGCTCCTACGAGCAGTACTTC. It translates to CASSRGSSYEQYF. V and J are TRBV27 and TRBJ2-7; possibly TRBD2 for D (5 bases). This CDR3 region has 13 residues. Germline CDR1 is MNHEY and CDR2 is SMNVEV (reference sequence). V was shortened by 5 bases and J by 0 bases, with 8 bases between the two germline ends.

This clone came up once. The chain carries TRBV28 and TRBJ1-1; the D is unclear. CDR1 and CDR2 from the germline V gene are MDHEN and SYDVKM. The CDR3 sequence is 14 residues long. Trimming left V 2 bases short and J 3 bases short, with 10 bases between. The CDR3 nucleotides read TGTGCCAGCAGTTTACTACGAGCCGACACTGAAGCTTTCTTT. Translation gives CASSLLRADTEAFF.

This clone has just a few counts. J is TRBJ1-1 and V is TRBV5-1; 7 nucleotides match TRBD1. The CDR3 is 11 residues long. V gave up 2 bases and J gave up 11 bases; unmatched junction bases: 3. Germline V gene lookup returns CDR1 SGHRS and CDR2 YFSETQ. The CDR3 region has the DNA TGCGCCAGCAGCTTACAGGGGCACGCTTTCTTT. Translating gives CASSLQGHAFF. Using reference TRBV5-1 and TRBJ1-1 for the parts outside the CDR3, the full variable domain is KAGVTQTPRYLIKTRGQQVTLSCSPISGHRSVSWYQQTPGQGLQFLFEYFSETQRNKGNFPGRFSGRQFSNSRSEMNVSTLELGDSALYLCASSLQGHAFFGQGTRLTVV.

The gene calls are TRBV7-9 and TRBJ2-1; D may be TRBD1 (5 bases). Looked up from germline, CDR1 is SEHNR and CDR2 is FQNEAQ (reference sequence). The CDR3 has 18 amino acids. V was shortened by 0 bases and J by 2 bases, with 17 bases between the two germline ends. As DNA, the CDR3 is TGTGCCAGCAGCTTAGCGCAAGGGCTACAGGCCACCTACAATGAGCAGTTCTTC. As protein: CASSLAQGLQATYNEQFF.

The chain uses TRBV19 and TRBJ2-7, with 9 bases identical to TRBD2. Germline assignment: CDR1 LNHDA and CDR2 SQIVND (reference sequence). The CDR3 spans 14 residues. J lost 7 bases, V lost 5 bases, and 9 bases had no gene match. In DNA, the CDR3 is TGTGCCAGTAGTTCGCGGGAGGGGCCGAGTGAGCAGTACTTC. Residues: CASSSREGPSEQYF.

The chain recombines TRBV27 with TRBJ2-7; TRBD1 agrees at 10 bases. The CDR3 has 18 amino acids. Trimming at V came to 2 bases and at J to 5 bases, leaving 15 bases not matched to a gene. The germline gives CDR1 MNHEY, CDR2 SMNVEV (reference sequence). CDR3 residues: CASSLGPGTGDGTHEQYF. The CDR3 DNA reads TGTGCCAGCAGTTTAGGTCCCGGGACAGGGGATGGGACGCACGAGCAGTACTTC.